Sequencing of this T cell receptor (beta chain) was carried out in a study of cytomegalovirus exposure and HLA in healthy donors. Study at large: Among the roughly 400 genotyped donors, around 85% were placed in the Caucasian-associated ancestry cluster.

Germline V gene lookup returns CDR1 SNHLY and CDR2 FYNNEI. The CDR3 has 14 amino acids. After removal of 5 bases from V and 2 bases from J, the junction contained 4 bases not matched to a gene. Overall study findings and caveats: Within a later analysis, the majority of CMV-associated TCR beta chains appeared HLA-restricted. According to reports, the classifier identified cytomegalovirus status with high specificity and sensitivity. A later analysis found TCR association rates differed by HLA locus, highest for DRB1 and lowest for HLA-C.

Comments on this clone: What it binds is not known.

A multiplex PCR was run with 60 Vbeta primers and 13 Jbeta primers. The assay was immunoSEQ multiplex PCR, and TCRdb's table has in-frame clones only and misses some. The sample has about 240,000 clones; around 80% are singletons. This clonotype was obtained from a boy between 10 and 17 years old in good health and CMV-seronegative. The sequenced material came from PBMCs. V is TRBV2 and J is TRBJ1-1; 8 bases agree with TRBD1. The chain's CDR3 is CASSIGQGNTEAFF. The CDR3, as DNA: TGTGCCAGCAGTATTGGACAGGGTAACACTGAAGCTTTCTTT.